The rows below give T cell receptor beta chains drawn from one sample of a study of regulatory dendritic cells for organ transplantation. Libraries were prepared by immunoSEQ multiplex PCR; TCRdb keeps only in-frame clonotypes and omits some of them. The sample yields about 34,000 clones, roughly 91% seen once. Sequenced sample: naive CD4+ T cells from blood. The receptor set was obtained from a human donor in good health. Both conserved end residues are part of each CDR3. D genes are given only for firm matches. Clone size is not always given. Where it is, it says once, few, many or a class for expanded clones.

clone_size j_call v_call cdr3_length d_call cdr3_nt cdr3_aa
- TRBJ2-1 TRBV7-6 15 TRBD1 TGTGCCAGCAGTTTCCGGGACAGGGGAGCCAATGAGCAGTTCTTC CASSFRDRGANEQFF
- TRBJ2-1 TRBV15 20 - TGTGCCACCAGCAGAGTAATCAGGGCAGGTGAGCTCCGGTGGTACAATGAGCAGTTCTTC CATSRVIRAGELRWYNEQFF
- TRBJ2-7 TRBV7-6 13 - TGTGCCAGCAGCTTAGATATGTCCTACGAGCAGTACTTC CASSLDMSYEQYF
- TRBJ2-1 TRBV11-2 15 TRBD2 TGTGCCAGCAGCCCCACTAGCGGGGCTTACAATGAGCAGTTCTTC CASSPTSGAYNEQFF
- TRBJ2-7 TRBV5-4 17 TRBD1 TGTGCCAGCAGCCACAAAAGACAGGGGGGCGGTTTGTGGGAGCAGTACTTC CASSHKRQGGGLWEQYF
- TRBJ1-3 TRBV7-9 18 TRBD1 TGTGCCAGCAGCTTAGGGCACGGGACAGGGCCCTCTGGAAACACCATATATTTT CASSLGHGTGPSGNTIYF
- TRBJ2-5 TRBV5-5 14 - TGTGCCAGCAGCGGAGCGTGGTCTCAAGAGACCCAGTACTTC CASSGAWSQETQYF
- TRBJ2-3 TRBV7-9 13 - TGTGCCAGCAGCTTAGTCGGTTCGGATACGCAGTATTTT CASSLVGSDTQYF
once TRBJ2-2 TRBV7-9 16 TRBD1 TGTGCCAGCAGCTTAGACAGGGGTACGAACACCGGGGAGCTGTTTTTT CASSLDRGTNTGELFF
- TRBJ1-2 TRBV7-2 11 - TGTGCCAGCAGCTTAGGGGGCGGCTACACCTTC CASSLGGGYTF
- TRBJ2-3 TRBV7-9 15 - TGTGCCAGCAGCTCGGATCCAGGGAGCACAGATACGCAGTATTTT CASSSDPGSTDTQYF
- TRBJ2-3 TRBV27 18 - TGTGCCAGCAGTTTATGGGGTGCGCAGGGGAGTATGTTGGATACGCAGTATTTT CASSLWGAQGSMLDTQYF
once TRBJ2-5 TRBV29-1 15 TRBD2 TGCAGCGTTGGCATGGGGCTAGCGGCCCAAGAGACCCAGTACTTC CSVGMGLAAQETQYF
- TRBJ2-3 TRBV4-2 15 TRBD2 TGTGCCAGCAGCCAAGAGGGGACTATCACAGATACGCAGTATTTT CASSQEGTITDTQYF
- TRBJ2-7 TRBV7-2 17 TRBD2 TGTGCCAGCAGCTCAATTTTACTAGCGGGGGGCTCCTACGAGCAGTACTTC CASSSILLAGGSYEQYF
few TRBJ2-5 TRBV4-1 14 TRBD1 TGCGCCAGCAGCCAGGGGGACAGGGGGGAGACCCAGTACTTC CASSQGDRGETQYF
- TRBJ2-1 TRBV6-5 13 TRBD1 TGTGCCACCAGATCCGGACAGGGCGATGAGCAGTTCTTC CATRSGQGDEQFF
- TRBJ2-1 TRBV7-2 14 - TGTGCCAGCAGCTTAGGGACGCTAGTCGGCGAGCAGTTCTTC CASSLGTLVGEQFF
- TRBJ2-1 TRBV5-1 16 TRBD2 TGCGCCAGCAGCGCGACTAGCGGGACCGCCTACAATGAGCAGTTCTTC CASSATSGTAYNEQFF
once TRBJ1-4 TRBV19 18 TRBD1 TGTGCCAGTAGCCTCAGCCGTATACAGGGGGTACCTAATGAAAAACTGTTTTTT CASSLSRIQGVPNEKLFF
- TRBJ1-1 TRBV21-1 15 - TGTGCCAGCAGCAGTGGCGGGACCGCCAACACTGAAGCTTTCTTT CASSSGGTANTEAFF
- TRBJ2-2 TRBV7-3 15 - TGTGCCAGCAGCTTAGAGGGGGAGACCACCGGGGAGCTGTTTTTT CASSLEGETTGELFF
- TRBJ2-5 TRBV29-1 11 - TGCAGCGCCAAGCCGGGGGAGACCCAGTACTTC CSAKPGETQYF
- TRBJ2-3 TRBV27 15 - TGTGCCAGCAGGAGAGAGGCTGGTTTCACAGATACGCAGTATTTT CASRREAGFTDTQYF
- TRBJ2-1 TRBV28 14 - TGTGCCAGCATGGGCAGGGGAGATTTAAATGAGCAGTTCTTC CASMGRGDLNEQFF
- TRBJ2-1 TRBV29-1 14 TRBD2 TGCAGCGTGAAAGGACTAGCGGGGTACAATGAGCAGTTCTTC CSVKGLAGYNEQFF
- TRBJ2-5 TRBV20-1 10 - TGCAGTCAAAGAGCAGAGACCCAGTACTTC CSQRAETQYF
- TRBJ2-3 TRBV2 10 - TGTGCCAGCAGATATAGTACGCAGTATTTT CASRYSTQYF
- TRBJ1-1 TRBV14 15 TRBD1 TGTGCCAGCAGCCAAACTCGAGCCAGGGGGCTCGGAGCTTTCTTT CASSQTRARGLGAFF
once TRBJ2-3 TRBV11-2 15 - TGTGCCAGCAGCTTATTAAGGTCGTCTTCGAATACGCAGTATTTT CASSLLRSSSNTQYF
- TRBJ2-5 TRBV7-2 15 - TGTGCCAGCAGCTTAGAGGCTAGTAGGATAGAGACCCAGTACTTC CASSLEASRIETQYF
- TRBJ2-5 TRBV7-2 14 - TGTGCCAGCAGCTTAGTGGGGTTCGGGGAGACCCAGTACTTC CASSLVGFGETQYF
- TRBJ2-3 TRBV7-6 12 - TGTGCCAGCAGCTTAATCTCCGATACGCAGTATTTT CASSLISDTQYF
- TRBJ1-1 TRBV7-9 16 - TGTGCCAGCAACTTCCCCCGGGGGAAGATGAACACTGAAGCTTTCTTT CASNFPRGKMNTEAFF
- TRBJ2-5 TRBV14 18 - TGTGCCAGCAGCCAAGGTCACCGGGACCGAGTCAGCCAAGAGACCCAGTACTTC CASSQGHRDRVSQETQYF
- TRBJ2-7 TRBV30 15 - TGTGCCTGGAGTGTGGGATCCAGGGTCGTCTACGAGCAGTACTTC CAWSVGSRVVYEQYF
- TRBJ1-1 TRBV19 14 - TGTGCCAGTAGTATGGGGGTGCGGGGCACTGAAGCTTTCTTT CASSMGVRGTEAFF
- TRBJ1-6 TRBV6-6 15 - TGTGCCAGCAGTTACGGCGGGGAATATAATTCACCCCTCCACTTT CASSYGGEYNSPLHF
few TRBJ2-7 TRBV11-3 14 - TGTGCCAGCAGCCCCGGGACATTCTACGGCGAGCAGTACTTC CASSPGTFYGEQYF
- TRBJ2-5 TRBV2 15 - TGTGCCAGCAAGGACGGACGGGGATCAGGAGAGACCCAGTACTTC CASKDGRGSGETQYF
- TRBJ2-7 TRBV19 16 - TGTGCCAGTAGTACACTCAGGGGTCAGGGGACCAACGAGCAGTACTTC CASSTLRGQGTNEQYF
- TRBJ2-1 TRBV18 12 TRBD2 TGTGCCAGCTCACCAAGGCGGGAGGAGCAGTTCTTC CASSPRREEQFF
- TRBJ2-7 TRBV18 11 - TGTGCCAGCTCACTCTCCTACGAGCAGTACTTC CASSLSYEQYF
- TRBJ1-5 TRBV30 15 TRBD1 TGTGCCTGGAGTGCCGGACAGGTGAGCAATCAGCCCCAGCATTTT CAWSAGQVSNQPQHF
- TRBJ1-1 TRBV9 14 TRBD1 TGTGCCAGCAGCGGAGACGGGCAGGGGGCTGCTTTGTTCTTT CASSGDGQGAALFF
- TRBJ1-5 TRBV7-2 18 - TGTGCCAGCAGCTTAGAGCCCGGGTCAGGTATTCGCAATCAGCCCCAGCATTTT CASSLEPGSGIRNQPQHF
few TRBJ1-2 TRBV4-2 16 TRBD1 TGTGCCAGCAGCCAAGCTGAGGGACAGGGGTTATATGGCTACACCTTC CASSQAEGQGLYGYTF
- TRBJ2-3 TRBV25-1 13 - TGTGCCAGCAGTACCCAGGGAGTAGATACGCAGTATTTT CASSTQGVDTQYF
- TRBJ2-7 TRBV6-6 15 TRBD1 TGTGCCAGCAGTTACCCGGGACAGGGTACCTACGAGCAGTACTTC CASSYPGQGTYEQYF
- TRBJ2-1 TRBV7-9 18 - TGTGCCAGCAGCTTAGCGCGTTCCCGGGACACAACCCACAATGAGCAGTTCTTC CASSLARSRDTTHNEQFF
- TRBJ2-5 TRBV7-8 14 TRBD1 TGTGCCAGCAGCCCCAGGGACAGGGGGGAGACCCAGTACTTC CASSPRDRGETQYF
- TRBJ1-4 TRBV11-2 14 TRBD1 TGTGCCAGCAGCCGGGACAGGAGTAATGAAAAACTGTTTTTT CASSRDRSNEKLFF
- TRBJ2-5 TRBV7-3 15 TRBD1 TGTGCCAGCAGTTTAGGACAGGGATGGATGGAGACCCAGTACTTC CASSLGQGWMETQYF
- TRBJ2-7 TRBV6-5 14 TRBD1 TGTGCCAGCAGTGACCCGGGACAGACCTACGAGCAGTACTTC CASSDPGQTYEQYF
- TRBJ2-7 TRBV6-5 15 TRBD2 TGTGCCAGCAGTCGCCTAGCGGGGACACCTAACGAGCAGTACTTC CASSRLAGTPNEQYF